One and the same sample provided the 21 T cell receptor beta chains below, sequenced in a study of Ad26.COV2.S vaccination and SARS-CoV-2 variants. Profiled with immunoSEQ multiplex PCR; TCRdb holds only in-frame clones, not every one. The table shows roughly 700,000 clones, with 89% occurring only once. Treatment specified: 19 received Ad26.COV2.S at low or high dose, single or two shots; roughly 5 received placebo; per-sample allocation not given. After the first vaccine or placebo injection, samples were drawn on day 63. This specimen consisted of peripheral blood, obtained in a trial of Ad26.COV2.S vaccine versus placebo. Receptors originate from a person between 18 and 60 years old who received the Ad26.COV2.S COVID-19 vaccine or a placebo.

The chain is built from TRBV6-6 and TRBJ2-7, with TRBD2 matching over 11 bases. The CDR3 is made up of 15 amino acids. Unmatched junction bases numbered 11, after V lost 10 bases and J lost 3 bases. CDR1 and CDR2 (germline): MNHNY, SVGAGI (reference sequence). CDR3 sequence: CATQTGTSGNYEQYF. The CDR3 coding sequence is TGTGCCACCCAAACGGGGACTAGCGGTAACTACGAGCAGTACTTC.

The rearrangement links TRBV3-1 (or the pseudogene TRBV3-2) to TRBJ2-6, with D hard to call. With 4 bases removed from V and 0 bases from J, the gap between germline ends came to 7 bases. This CDR3 comprises 15 residues. CDR1 is LGHDT, CDR2 YNNKEL, per germline (reference sequence). CDR3 in amino acids: CASSRPGSGANVLTF. In DNA form, the CDR3 reads TGTGCCAGCAGCCGCCCGGGCTCTGGGGCCAACGTCCTGACTTTC.

This clone was detected once. The chain carries TRBV6-5 and TRBJ1-5; D gene uncertain. The CDR3 is made up of 15 amino acids. Looked up from germline, CDR1 is MNHEY and CDR2 is SVGAGI. Trimming shortened V by 5 bases and J by 0 bases, and 11 bases separated the two germline ends. CDR3 amino acids: CASSRKTGSNQPQHF. CDR3 DNA: TGTGCCAGCAGTAGAAAGACGGGTAGCAATCAGCCCCAGCATTTT.

This clone appeared a few times. The V gene is TRBV3-1 (or the pseudogene TRBV3-2), the J gene TRBJ1-5; D not resolved. The CDR3 loop spans 13 amino acids. CDR1 and CDR2 (germline): LGHDT, YNNKEL (reference sequence). The V end was cut by 2 bases, the J end by 8 bases, with 10 bases between. CDR3 residues: CASSQRAGEPQHF. In nucleotides, the CDR3 is TGTGCCAGCAGCCAACGAGCGGGCGAGCCCCAGCATTTT.

The genes are TRBV6-5 and TRBJ2-1; 8 positions agree with TRBD1. The V segment lost 5 bases and the J segment 8 bases; nucleotides outside the gene matches: 5. Looked up from germline, CDR1 is MNHEY and CDR2 is SVGAGI. This CDR3 has 13 residues. CDR3 protein: CASSPRDRHEQFF. In DNA, the CDR3 is TGTGCCAGCAGTCCCCGGGACAGGCATGAGCAGTTCTTC.

The V call is TRBV29-1, the J call TRBJ1-4; D is perhaps TRBD1 (5 bases). The CDR3 extends over 12 amino acids. The germline V and J ends were trimmed by 5 bases and 8 bases, with 12 bases remaining between them. Germline-derived CDR1 and CDR2 are SQVTM and ANQGSEA. The CDR3 bases are TGCAGCGTTATTGGCGGGGGAGAAAAACTGTTTTTT. The encoded protein is CSVIGGGEKLFF.

The rearrangement uses TRBV25-1 and TRBJ1-1, with a possible D match to TRBD1 (5 bases). The length of the CDR3 is 13 residues. The germline V and J ends were trimmed by 4 bases and 1 base, with 7 bases remaining between them. Germline values: CDR1 MGHDK, CDR2 SYGVNS. Written as DNA, the CDR3 is TGTGCCAGCAGTGGGGGGGGGAACACTGAAGCTTTCTTT. This translates into CASSGGGNTEAFF. Looking up the rest from reference TRBV25-1 and TRBJ1-1 gives the full variable domain: EADIYQTPRYLVIGTGKKITLECSQTMGHDKMYWYQQDPGMELHLIHYSYGVNSTEKGDLSSESTVSRIRTEHFPLTLESARPSHTSQYLCASSGGGNTEAFFGQGTRLTVV.

The V gene is TRBV10-2, the J gene TRBJ2-5; 8 nucleotides agree with TRBD2. The junction had 4 bases not matched to a gene; V was cut back by 5 bases and J by 2 bases. The CDR3 runs to 14 residues. In germline, CDR1 is WSHSY, CDR2 SAAADI. The CDR3 DNA follows: TGCGCCAGCAGTTTGGGCGGGGGGCAAGAGACCCAGTACTTC. Its protein is CASSLGGGQETQYF.

A word on this clone: Different DNA sequences within this sample yield the same CDR3. V gene TRBV7-2 combines with J gene TRBJ2-3, with D possibly TRBD2 on 6 matching bases. Trimming left V 1 base short and J 1 base short, with 6 bases between. The CDR3 is made up of 14 amino acids. Germline assignment: CDR1 SGHTA and CDR2 FQGNSA. The CDR3 reads CASSLGLGTDTQYF. The CDR3 DNA follows: TGTGCCAGCAGCTTAGGACTAGGCACAGATACGCAGTATTTT.

The chain combines TRBV25-1 with TRBJ2-4; TRBD2 aligns across 7 bases. The ends lost 1 base at V and 3 bases at J; junction bases unmatched: 9. CDR1 and CDR2 from the germline V gene are MGHDK and SYGVNS. This CDR3 has 17 amino acids. The CDR3 region has the DNA TGTGCCAGCAGTGAATTACGCGGGAGTAAAGGCAAAAACATTCAGTACTTC. Translation gives CASSELRGSKGKNIQYF.

The CDR3 loop reads CASSPGDRRGGTGTEAFF. The CDR3 DNA reads TGCGCCAGCAGCCCAGGGGACCGCCGGGGGGGTACGGGCACTGAAGCTTTCTTT. The J gene is TRBJ1-1, the V gene TRBV4-1; tentatively, D is TRBD1 (6 bases). Germline assignment: CDR1 MGHRA and CDR2 YSYEKL. There are 18 residues in the CDR3. The V end was cut by 4 bases, the J end by 4 bases, with 25 bases between.

The chain employs TRBV6-2 or TRBV6-3 and TRBJ2-7; D possibly uses TRBD1 or TRBD2 (5 bases each). Trimming shortened V by 2 bases and J by 1 base, and 12 bases separated the two germline ends. The CDR3 runs 15 residues. In germline, CDR1 is MNHEY, CDR2 SVGEGT. In DNA, the CDR3 is TGTGCCAGCAGTTACGGGGGAACTGATTCCTACGAGCAGTACTTC. Its translation: CASSYGGTDSYEQYF.

This chain uses TRBV15 with TRBJ2-1; 10 bases line up with TRBD2. Per the germline V gene, CDR1 is LNHNV and CDR2 is YYDKDF (reference sequence). CDR3 length equals 16 residues. V was pared by 7 bases and J by 2 bases, with 8 bases of the junction left unmatched. Here the CDR3 reads CATNGRTSGTYNEQFF. DNA for the CDR3: TGTGCCACCAACGGAAGGACTAGCGGAACCTACAATGAGCAGTTCTTC.

The chain carries TRBV30 and TRBJ1-3; D is ambiguous. Germline loops: CDR1 GTSNPN, CDR2 SVGIG (reference sequence). This CDR3 has 13 amino acids. Trimming cost V 3 bases and J 0 bases, with 6 bases left between them. This CDR3 reads CAWRRPSGNTIYF. For the CDR3, the DNA is TGTGCCTGGAGAAGGCCCTCTGGAAACACCATATATTTT.

This clone was detected only once. The V and J genes are TRBV2 and TRBJ2-7, with 11 nucleotides matching TRBD1. The V segment lost 8 bases and the J segment 4 bases; nucleotides outside the gene matches: 4. The CDR3 has 13 amino acids. CDR1 SNHLY and CDR2 FYNNEI come from the germline V gene. DNA for the CDR3: TGTGCCAGCGCAGGACAGGGGGCTTACGAGCAGTACTTC. This sequence encodes CASAGQGAYEQYF.

The chain carries TRBV4-1 and TRBJ2-6; 7 bases line up with TRBD1. With 3 bases clipped from V and 1 base from J, the junction kept 6 bases outside the gene matches. This CDR3 has 17 residues. Per germline, CDR1 MGHRA and CDR2 YSYEKL. The CDR3 sequence is CASSQTTGVSGANVLTF. CDR3 DNA: TGCGCCAGCAGCCAGACTACAGGGGTATCTGGGGCCAACGTCCTGACTTTC.

V and J are TRBV11-3 and TRBJ2-1, with 7 bases fitting TRBD1. J was trimmed by 6 bases and V by 5 bases; bases with no gene match: 1. The CDR3 is 12 residues long. Germline-derived CDR1 and CDR2 are SGHNT and YENEEA. This CDR3 is CASSRTGNEQFF. The DNA of the CDR3 is TGTGCCAGCAGCCGGACAGGCAATGAGCAGTTCTTC.

The chain uses TRBV7-2 and TRBJ2-2, with D perhaps TRBD2 (7 bases). V was shortened by 1 base and J by 5 bases, with 8 bases between the two germline ends. CDR3 size: 14 residues. CDR1 is SGHTA and CDR2 is FQGNSA in the germline V gene. DNA for the CDR3: TGTGCCAGCAGCTTAGAGGGGGGGACCGGGGAGCTGTTTTTT. It specifies CASSLEGGTGELFF.

The V gene is TRBV24-1, the J gene TRBJ2-7; 12 nucleotides agree with TRBD2. From germline, CDR1 is KGHDR and CDR2 SFDVKD. The ends lost 4 bases at V and 3 bases at J; junction bases unmatched: 6. This CDR3 spans 16 amino acids. The CDR3, as DNA: TGTGCCACCAGTGAGCGACTAGCGGGAGCCTACTACGAGCAGTACTTC. Its protein product is CATSERLAGAYYEQYF.

The CDR3 sequence: CASSYLLGTEAFF. For the CDR3, the DNA is TGTGCCAGCAGTTACTTGCTGGGGACTGAAGCTTTCTTT. The J gene is TRBJ1-1, the V gene TRBV6-2 or TRBV6-3; D gene uncertain. In germline, CDR1 is MNHEY, CDR2 SVGEGT. The CDR3 covers 13 residues. The germline V and J ends were trimmed by 1 base and 5 bases, with 8 bases remaining between them.

Of note for this clone: In the same sample, other DNA sequences code for this CDR3. V is TRBV6-5 and J is TRBJ1-1, with a tentative D call TRBD1 (6 bases). Per germline, CDR1 MNHEY and CDR2 SVGAGI. The CDR3 contains 15 residues. Trimming removed 0 bases at V and 1 base at J, with 9 bases between. CDR3 region: CASSYSRGANTEAFF. CDR3 DNA: TGTGCCAGCAGTTACTCGAGGGGGGCGAACACTGAAGCTTTCTTT.